These 24 T cell receptor beta chains came from one sample sequenced in a study of CD8+ T cells in alopecia areata. Extraction of RNA preceded its reverse transcription into cDNA, which served as the sequencing template. The method was immunoSEQ multiplex PCR; TCRdb's version includes in-frame clones alone and lacks a portion of them. This table holds about 140,000 clones, roughly 60% found once. Sequencing input: CD4+ T cells sorted from blood. The source is a human donor in good health.

The rearrangement links TRBV29-1 to TRBJ2-7; D not certain. V lost 4 bases, J lost 3 bases, and 10 bases lay in between. This CDR3 contains 12 residues. CDR1 and CDR2 (germline): SQVTM, ANQGSEA. The CDR3 nucleotides read TGCAGCGTTGCAGACACGAACTACGAGCAGTACTTC. Translation gives CSVADTNYEQYF.

This chain joins TRBV7-6 and TRBJ2-1; 11 nucleotides line up with TRBD2. Germline assignment: CDR1 SGHVS and CDR2 FNYEAQ. J gave up 8 bases and V 1 base, and 7 bases lay outside the gene matches. The CDR3 totals 16 residues. CDR3 sequence: CASSLGVAGGFDEQFF. The CDR3, as DNA: TGTGCCAGCAGCTTAGGGGTAGCGGGAGGGTTTGATGAGCAGTTCTTC.

The chain combines TRBV6-5 with TRBJ2-7, with D perhaps matching TRBD1 (5 bases). This CDR3 contains 14 residues. The V end was cut by 6 bases, the J end by 6 bases, with 18 bases between. Germline V CDR1 and CDR2: MNHEY, SVGAGI. The CDR3 is CASRDRTPASEQYF. In nucleotides, the CDR3 is TGTGCCAGCAGAGATAGGACACCCGCCTCCGAGCAGTACTTC.

The chain carries TRBV29-1 and TRBJ2-5, with 7 bases that match TRBD1. Germline loops: CDR1 SQVTM, CDR2 ANQGSEA. V shed 5 bases and J 7 bases; nucleotides not matched to a gene: 13. The CDR3 sequence is 14 residues long. The DNA of the CDR3 is TGCAGCGTTTCGTCCTGGCAGGGGGACGGGACCCAGTACTTC. It codes for CSVSSWQGDGTQYF.

This clone was counted only a few times. The chain recombines TRBV7-9 with TRBJ2-7; perhaps D is TRBD1 or TRBD2 (5 bases each). The CDR3 runs 12 residues. V was clipped by 8 bases and J by 3 bases, with 11 bases between them. Per germline, CDR1 SEHNR and CDR2 FQNEAQ (reference sequence). This CDR3 is CASGLGDYEQYF. CDR3 coding DNA: TGTGCCAGCGGCCTGGGGGACTACGAGCAGTACTTC.

This chain joins TRBV29-1 and TRBJ2-2, with no clear D. The CDR3 has 13 residues. Germline V gene data show CDR1 as SQVTM and CDR2 as ANQGSEA. Trimming took off 7 bases at V and 4 bases at J, with 13 bases between the two ends. As DNA, the CDR3 is TGCAGCGCCCAGACTGCCAGCACCGGGGAGCTGTTTTTT. Amino acid sequence: CSAQTASTGELFF.

Note on this clone: Other DNA sequences within the sample encode an identical CDR3. The CDR3 DNA reads TGCGCCAGCAGCTTGACAGGGACATACGAGCAGTACTTC. This codes for CASSLTGTYEQYF. The chain combines TRBV5-1 with TRBJ2-7, with TRBD1 as a possible D gene (6 bases). The CDR3 runs 13 residues. V lost 1 base to trimming and J lost 4 bases, with 9 bases between them. Germline values: CDR1 SGHRS, CDR2 YFSETQ.

V gene TRBV27 combines with J gene TRBJ2-3, with D hard to call. CDR1 and CDR2 (germline): MNHEY, SMNVEV (reference sequence). V lost 4 bases, J lost 3 bases, and 11 bases lay in between. CDR3 length: 14 amino acids. CDR3 nucleotide sequence: TGTGCCAGCAGTTGGGCTGGGCCAACAGATACGCAGTATTTT. Protein sequence: CASSWAGPTDTQYF.

The chain uses TRBV5-1 and TRBJ2-3; D is unresolved. Trimming stripped 0 bases from V and 6 bases from J, with 5 bases between. The CDR3 runs 12 residues. The germline V gene encodes CDR1 SGHRS and CDR2 YFSETQ. CDR3 region: CASSLEMDTQYF. CDR3 sequence (DNA): TGCGCCAGCAGCTTGGAGATGGATACGCAGTATTTT.

This clone was seen only a few times. Sequence at one end of the junction differs from germline and may be a read error. The chain recombines TRBV5-1 with TRBJ2-7; D not certain. The CDR3 has 14 amino acids. CDR1 and CDR2 from the germline V gene are SGHRS and YFSETQ. This CDR3 reads CASSLQAGSSEQYF. CDR3 DNA: TGCGCCAGCAGCTTGCAGGCTGGGTCCTCCGAGCAGTACTTC.

The chain links TRBV29-1 to TRBJ2-5; 11 nucleotides line up with TRBD1. J was trimmed by 5 bases and V by 1 base; bases with no gene match: 6. The CDR3 extends over 15 amino acids. Germline V gene lookup returns CDR1 SQVTM and CDR2 ANQGSEA. The CDR3 here is CSVEADRGRGETQYF. CDR3 DNA: TGCAGCGTTGAAGCGGACAGGGGGCGCGGGGAGACCCAGTACTTC.

This clone has only a few counts. This sequence joins TRBV6-5 and TRBJ2-1; D is perhaps TRBD1 (5 bases). V was clipped by 7 bases and J by 8 bases, with 18 bases between them. Germline CDR1 and CDR2: MNHEY and SVGAGI. The CDR3 length is 14 residues. The chain's CDR3 is CASTRSQGADEQFF. CDR3 in DNA: TGTGCCAGCACCCGCTCCCAGGGCGCAGATGAGCAGTTCTTC.

V usage is TRBV4-2 and J usage is TRBJ2-2; TRBD2 might be the D (5 bases). This CDR3 is 14 amino acids long. The V gene's germline CDR1 is LGHNA and CDR2 YNFKEQ. V was pared by 5 bases and J by 5 bases, with 12 bases between. The CDR3: CASSEYSGTGELFF. Written as DNA, the CDR3 is TGTGCCAGCAGCGAATACTCGGGGACCGGGGAGCTGTTTTTT.

The chain couples TRBV5-1 to TRBJ1-1; 10 positions match TRBD1. The junction had 9 bases not matched to a gene; V was cut back by 2 bases and J by 5 bases. Germline CDR1 is SGHRS and CDR2 is YFSETQ. This CDR3 spans 16 amino acids. The CDR3 reads CASSLEPGQGRTEAFF. CDR3 coding DNA: TGCGCCAGCAGCTTAGAACCGGGACAGGGGCGAACTGAAGCTTTCTTT. Full variable domain (outside the CDR3, taken from reference TRBV5-1 and TRBJ1-1): KAGVTQTPRYLIKTRGQQVTLSCSPISGHRSVSWYQQTPGQGLQFLFEYFSETQRNKGNFPGRFSGRQFSNSRSEMNVSTLELGDSALYLCASSLEPGQGRTEAFFGQGTRLTVV.

V and J are TRBV4-1 and TRBJ2-2; no clear D. The CDR3 sequence is 15 residues long. With 1 base removed from V and 2 bases from J, the gap between germline ends came to 8 bases. CDR1 is MGHRA, CDR2 YSYEKL, per germline. CDR3 sequence: CASSQVKKNTGELFF. CDR3 nucleotide sequence: TGCGCCAGCAGCCAAGTTAAGAAAAACACCGGGGAGCTGTTTTTT.

The CDR3 bases are TGTGCCTGGAGTTTATCCTGGGGAGCTTTGAGGCAGTTCTTC. This translates into CAWSLSWGALRQFF. The chain carries TRBV30 and TRBJ2-1; weak D call: TRBD2 (5 bases). Trimming cost V 2 bases and J 12 bases, with 20 bases left between them. The CDR3 contains 14 residues. Germline V gene data show CDR1 as GTSNPN and CDR2 as SVGIG (reference sequence).

The chain links TRBV6-5 to TRBJ2-5; unclear D gene. V lost 8 bases to trimming and J lost 4 bases, with 11 bases between them. The CDR3 runs 12 residues. The germline V gene encodes CDR1 MNHEY and CDR2 SVGAGI. CDR3 nucleotide sequence: TGTGCCAGCGCTAGAACGGGAGAGACCCAGTACTTC. Residues: CASARTGETQYF.

Written as DNA, the CDR3 is TGCAGCGTTGAAGGACAGGGGTCTGGTGGCTACACCTTC. Its protein product is CSVEGQGSGGYTF. This chain connects TRBV29-1 to TRBJ1-2, with TRBD1 matching 8 bases. Germline V gives CDR1 SQVTM, CDR2 ANQGSEA. V lost 1 base and J lost 7; bases outside the gene matches: 5. There are 13 residues in the CDR3.

J is TRBJ2-6 and V is TRBV7-9; D is ambiguous. V shed 1 base and J shed 0 bases, with 7 bases lying between them. CDR1 is SEHNR and CDR2 is FQNEAQ in the germline V gene (reference sequence). The CDR3 sequence is 16 residues long. The CDR3 here is CASSLVAGSGANVLTF. As DNA, the CDR3 is TGTGCCAGCAGCTTAGTTGCAGGCTCTGGGGCCAACGTCCTGACTTTC.

Only a few counts were recorded for this clone. The chain joins TRBV29-1 to TRBJ1-2; D might be TRBD1 (6 bases). Trimming removed 6 bases from V and 10 bases from J, with 12 bases in between. Per the germline V gene, CDR1 is SQVTM and CDR2 is ANQGSEA. CDR3 length: 10 amino acids. The CDR3 reads CSVFKGDYTF. The CDR3 nucleotides read TGCAGCGTGTTTAAGGGGGACTACACCTTC.

This chain joins TRBV7-9 and TRBJ1-1; 10 positions agree with TRBD1. V was clipped by 5 bases and J by 4 bases; unmatched bases: 16. CDR1 is SEHNR, CDR2 FQNEAQ, per germline (reference sequence). The CDR3 has 18 amino acids. CDR3 sequence: CASSLAPGQGMFGTEAFF. The CDR3 DNA follows: TGTGCCAGCAGCCTCGCCCCGGGACAGGGGATGTTTGGCACTGAAGCTTTCTTT.

The chain couples TRBV29-1 to TRBJ2-5; possibly TRBD1 or TRBD2 for D (5 bases each). The CDR3 covers 14 residues. Germline lookup yields CDR1 SQVTM and CDR2 ANQGSEA. Deletions cut 6 bases from V and 3 bases from J, with 17 bases between. Written as DNA, the CDR3 is TGCAGCGTGATCACGGGGCTGCCCAAAGAGACCCAGTACTTC. Protein: CSVITGLPKETQYF.

This clone was observed once. The V and J genes are TRBV25-1 and TRBJ2-3; 9 bases align to TRBD2. The CDR3 extends over 16 amino acids. The germline CDR1 and CDR2 sequences are MGHDK and SYGVNS. V lost 6 bases, J lost 7 bases, and 14 bases stayed unmatched. The CDR3 coding sequence is TGTGCCAGCAGAGGCGTGGCTAGCGGGAATCGGAATACGCAGTATTTT. Its protein is CASRGVASGNRNTQYF.

The rearrangement uses TRBV15 and TRBJ1-2; D not certain. Between the trimmed V and J ends, which lost 6 bases and 8 bases, there was a span of 13 bases. This CDR3 is 12 amino acids long. Per the germline V gene, CDR1 is LNHNV and CDR2 is YYDKDF (reference sequence). The CDR3 DNA reads as TGTGCCACCAGTGTCGGCTTTGGCGGCTACACCTTC. This translates into CATSVGFGGYTF.